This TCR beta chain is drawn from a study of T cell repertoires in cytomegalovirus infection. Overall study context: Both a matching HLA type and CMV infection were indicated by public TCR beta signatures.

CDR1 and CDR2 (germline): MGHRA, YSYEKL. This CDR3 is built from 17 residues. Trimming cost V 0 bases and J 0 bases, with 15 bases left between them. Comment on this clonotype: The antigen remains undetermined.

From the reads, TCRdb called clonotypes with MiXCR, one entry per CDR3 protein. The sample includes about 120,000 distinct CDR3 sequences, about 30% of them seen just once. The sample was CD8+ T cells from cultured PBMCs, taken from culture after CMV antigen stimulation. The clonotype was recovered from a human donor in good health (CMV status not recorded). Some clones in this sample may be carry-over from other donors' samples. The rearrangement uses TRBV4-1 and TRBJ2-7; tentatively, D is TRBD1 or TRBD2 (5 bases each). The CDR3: CASSQDFEGIPSYEQYF. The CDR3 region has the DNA TGCGCCAGCAGCCAAGATTTTGAGGGGATCCCCTCCTACGAGCAGTACTTC.